These 14 T cell receptor beta chains came from one sample sequenced in a study of Ad26.COV2.S vaccination and SARS-CoV-2 variants (dated by TCRdb to the early 2020s). The label giving this sample's treatment or condition can be read as: over 15 received Ad26.COV2.S at low or high dose, single or two shots; roughly five received placebo; per-sample allocation not given. For vaccine and placebo recipients, the sequenced repertoires came from samples collected on day 63 after the first injection. Library method: the immunoSEQ multiplex PCR assay. TCRdb took over this immuneACCESS table, retaining in-frame rearrangements with V and J assigned. Such tables are incomplete; in checked studies, under half of the missing clones stem from an unresolved V gene, and the remainder is unexplained. The sample table records about 480,000 clones; 70% to 90% of these occur just once. In total, the top ten clones hold roughly 13% of the sample.

The sequenced sample was peripheral blood, obtained in a trial of Ad26.COV2.S vaccine versus placebo. The receptor source for this set is a person between 18 and 65 years old who received the Ad26.COV2.S COVID-19 vaccine or a placebo.

V and J are TRBV14 and TRBJ2-2; D unresolved. Trimming left V 1 base short and J 6 bases short, with 3 bases between. The CDR3 consists of 12 residues. Per the germline V gene, CDR1 is SGHDN and CDR2 is FVKESK. The CDR3 here is CASSQVPGELFF. The CDR3 coding sequence is TGTGCCAGCAGCCAAGTACCCGGGGAGCTGTTTTTT. The whole variable domain, remainder taken from reference TRBV14 and TRBJ2-2, is EAGVTQFPSHSVIEKGQTVTLRCDPISGHDNLYWYRRVMGKEIKFLLHFVKESKQDESGMPNNRFLAERTGGTYSTLKVQPAELEDSGVYFCASSQVPGELFFGEGSRLTVL.

The chain joins TRBV5-8 to TRBJ1-5; D possibly corresponds to TRBD1 (6 bases). Germline assignment: CDR1 SGHTS and CDR2 YDEGEE. The CDR3 has 15 residues. V was pared by 4 bases and J by 7 bases, with 18 bases between. The chain's CDR3 is CASSQGTAPGQPQHF. CDR3 nucleotide sequence: TGTGCCAGCAGCCAGGGGACCGCCCCGGGGCAGCCCCAGCATTTT. The full variable domain, its missing parts supplied by reference TRBV5-8 and TRBJ1-5, is EAGVTQSPTHLIKTRGQQATLRCSPISGHTSVYWYQQALGLGLQFLLWYDEGEERNRGNFPPRFSGRQFPNYSSELNVNALELEDSALYLCASSQGTAPGQPQHFGDGTRLSIL.

The chain links TRBV28 to TRBJ1-6, with a possible D match to TRBD1 (6 bases). Trimming shortened V by 6 bases and J by 11 bases, and 17 bases separated the two germline ends. Germline V lookup: CDR1 MDHEN, CDR2 SYDVKM. This CDR3 comprises 14 residues. DNA of the CDR3: TGTGCCAGCAGAATGACAGGCGCCCATCCACCCCTCCACTTT. It translates to CASRMTGAHPPLHF.

For this clone: One end of the junction varies from germline; a read error may be responsible. The chain links TRBV7-7 to TRBJ2-3; TRBD2 matches at 13 bases. There are 15 residues in the CDR3. Germline assignment: CDR1 SSHAT and CDR2 FNYEAQ (reference sequence). This CDR3 reads CASSPTSGRADTQYF. In nucleotides, the CDR3 is TGTGCTAGCAGCCCAACTAGCGGGAGGGCAGATACGCAGTATTTT. The variable domain in full, with the rest retrieved from reference TRBV7-7 and TRBJ2-3, is GAGVSQSPRYKVTKRGQDVTLRCDPISSHATLYWYQQALGQGPEFLTYFNYEAQPDKSGLPSDRFSAERPEGSISTLTIQRTEQRDSAMYRCASSPTSGRADTQYFGPGTRLTVL.

CDR3 coding DNA: TGTGCCAGCTCCGGGGGGCTCGGGGCCAACGTCCTGACTTTC. This translates into CASSGGLGANVLTF. The chain employs TRBV25-1 and TRBJ2-6; the D gene is possibly TRBD2 (7 bases). Deletions cut 8 bases from V and 4 bases from J, with 12 bases between. The germline gives CDR1 MGHDK, CDR2 SYGVNS. The CDR3 consists of 14 residues.

The chain combines TRBV19 with TRBJ1-6, with D unclear. The CDR3 totals 13 residues. Germline V lookup: CDR1 LNHDA, CDR2 SQIVND (reference sequence). Trimming removed 5 bases at V and 8 bases at J, with 10 bases between. The CDR3 sequence: CASSPTRDSPLHF. The CDR3 coding sequence is TGTGCCAGTAGTCCGACAAGGGATTCACCCCTCCACTTT.

The V gene is TRBV10-3, the J gene TRBJ2-7, with D perhaps matching TRBD2 (5 bases). The CDR3 extends over 12 amino acids. Germline V gene lookup returns CDR1 ENHRY and CDR2 SYGVKD. The V end lost 3 bases, the J end lost 7 bases, and 10 bases lay between the germline ends. The CDR3 nucleotides are TGTGCCATCAGTGATACGGGGTGGGAGCAGTACTTC. It yields the protein CAISDTGWEQYF.

The chain recombines TRBV6-5 with TRBJ1-1, with D unclear. This CDR3 region has 15 residues. Germline values: CDR1 MNHEY, CDR2 SVGAGI. The germline V and J ends were trimmed by 6 bases and 4 bases, with 18 bases remaining between them. Written as DNA, the CDR3 is TGTGCCAGCAGCCAAAACACCAACGGCGGCACTGAAGCTTTCTTT. As protein: CASSQNTNGGTEAFF.

The chain employs TRBV28 and TRBJ1-2; TRBD1 agrees at 11 bases. This CDR3 comprises 15 residues. V dropped 5 bases and J dropped 4; count of bases not matched to a gene: 6. Germline V gene data show CDR1 as MDHEN and CDR2 as SYDVKM. CDR3 DNA sequence: TGTGCCAGCAGTATCGGGACAGGGGGGGCCTATGGCTACACCTTC. It yields the protein CASSIGTGGAYGYTF.

CDR3 protein: CASSATGVEVGNEQFF. Written as DNA, the CDR3 is TGTGCCAGCAGTGCGACAGGGGTCGAGGTGGGCAATGAGCAGTTCTTC. The V call is TRBV28, the J call TRBJ2-1; 8 nucleotides match TRBD1. The CDR3 length is 16 residues. V shed 5 bases and J 6 bases; nucleotides not matched to a gene: 12. CDR1 and CDR2 from the germline V gene are MDHEN and SYDVKM.

The chain links TRBV6-2 or TRBV6-3 to TRBJ2-2; D is ambiguous. The CDR3 length is 13 residues. Germline loops: CDR1 MNHEY, CDR2 SVGEGT. Trimming cost V 0 bases and J 10 bases, with 9 bases left between them. CDR3 region: CASSYSSGVELFF. The CDR3 nucleotides are TGTGCCAGCAGTTACTCGTCTGGGGTGGAGCTGTTTTTT.

The rearrangement uses TRBV5-1 and TRBJ1-1; TRBD1 might be the D (5 bases). The CDR3 is 15 amino acids. V was shortened by 5 bases and J by 4 bases, with 18 bases between the two germline ends. The germline V gene encodes CDR1 SGHRS and CDR2 YFSETQ. The CDR3 reads CASRTSVGAATEAFF. In DNA, the CDR3 is TGCGCCAGCAGAACCTCGGTAGGGGCGGCCACTGAAGCTTTCTTT.

This sequence joins TRBV29-1 and TRBJ2-7; TRBD2 aligns across 7 bases. The CDR3 length is 13 residues. Germline lookup yields CDR1 SQVTM and CDR2 ANQGSEA. Trimming removed 5 bases from V and 3 bases from J; junction bases left unmatched: 7. The CDR3: CSVMGGLDYEQYF. Written as DNA, the CDR3 is TGCAGCGTTATGGGAGGGTTAGACTACGAGCAGTACTTC.

This clone was counted a single time. The CDR3 DNA follows: TGCGCCAGCAGGTCGACTAGCGCCAACAATGAGCAGTTCTTC. This codes for CASRSTSANNEQFF. The chain is built from TRBV5-1 and TRBJ2-1; TRBD2 matches 8 bases. Germline CDR1 is SGHRS and CDR2 is YFSETQ. This CDR3 is built from 14 residues. The V and J ends lost 5 bases and 5 bases, in that order; junction bases with no gene match: 6.